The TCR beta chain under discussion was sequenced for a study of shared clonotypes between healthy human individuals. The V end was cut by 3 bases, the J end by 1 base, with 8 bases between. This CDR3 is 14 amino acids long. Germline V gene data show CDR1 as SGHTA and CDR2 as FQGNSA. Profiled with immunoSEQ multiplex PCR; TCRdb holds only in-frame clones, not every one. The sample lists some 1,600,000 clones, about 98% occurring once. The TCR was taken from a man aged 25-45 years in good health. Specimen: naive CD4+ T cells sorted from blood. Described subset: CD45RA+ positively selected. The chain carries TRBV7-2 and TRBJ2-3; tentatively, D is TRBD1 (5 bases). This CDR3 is CASSLQTGTDTQYF. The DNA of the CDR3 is TGTGCCAGCAGCTTGCAGACAGGCACAGATACGCAGTATTTT.